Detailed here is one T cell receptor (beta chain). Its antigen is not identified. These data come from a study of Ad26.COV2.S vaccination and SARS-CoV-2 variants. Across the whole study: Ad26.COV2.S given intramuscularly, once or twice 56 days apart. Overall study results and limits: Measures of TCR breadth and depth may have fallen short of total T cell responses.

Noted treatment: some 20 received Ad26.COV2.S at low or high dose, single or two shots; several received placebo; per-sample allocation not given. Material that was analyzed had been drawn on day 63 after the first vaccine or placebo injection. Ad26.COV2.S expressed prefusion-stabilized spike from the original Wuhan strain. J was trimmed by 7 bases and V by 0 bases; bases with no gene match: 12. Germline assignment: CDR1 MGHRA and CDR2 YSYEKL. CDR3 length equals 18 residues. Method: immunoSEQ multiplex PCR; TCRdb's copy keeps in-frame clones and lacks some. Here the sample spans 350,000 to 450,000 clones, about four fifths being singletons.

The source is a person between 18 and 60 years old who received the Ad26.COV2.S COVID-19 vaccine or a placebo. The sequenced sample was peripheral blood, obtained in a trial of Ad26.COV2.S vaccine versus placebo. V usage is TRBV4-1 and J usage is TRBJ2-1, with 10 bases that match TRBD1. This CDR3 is CASSQDAKRTGGLNEQFF. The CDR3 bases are TGCGCCAGCAGCCAAGATGCGAAGAGGACAGGGGGATTAAATGAGCAGTTCTTC.